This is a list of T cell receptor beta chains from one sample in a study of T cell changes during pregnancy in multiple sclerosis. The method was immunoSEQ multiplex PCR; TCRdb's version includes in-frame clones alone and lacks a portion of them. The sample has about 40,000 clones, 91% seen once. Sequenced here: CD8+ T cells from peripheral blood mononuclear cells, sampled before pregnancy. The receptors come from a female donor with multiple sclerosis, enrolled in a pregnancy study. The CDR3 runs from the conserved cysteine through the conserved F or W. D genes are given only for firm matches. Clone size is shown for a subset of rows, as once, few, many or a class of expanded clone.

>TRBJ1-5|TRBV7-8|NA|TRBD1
CASSLPNGTGDNQPQHF
TGTGCCAGCAGCTTACCTAATGGGACAGGGGATAATCAGCCCCAGCATTTT
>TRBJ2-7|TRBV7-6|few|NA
CASSLGQGGEQYF
TGTGCCAGCAGCTTAGGCCAGGGCGGCGAGCAGTACTTC
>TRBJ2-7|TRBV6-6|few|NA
CASSYSDTGRNYEQYF
TGTGCCAGCAGTTACTCCGACACAGGGAGAAACTACGAGCAGTACTTC
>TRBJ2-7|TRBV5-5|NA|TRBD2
CASSSESTSGRYEQYF
TGTGCCAGCAGTTCTGAATCGACTAGCGGACGGTACGAGCAGTACTTC
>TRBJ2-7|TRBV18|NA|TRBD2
CASSPHGLAGRRGYF
TGTGCCAGCTCACCCCATGGGCTAGCGGGACGCCGGGGGTACTTC
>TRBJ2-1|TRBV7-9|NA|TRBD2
CASSSTSGRYNEQFF
TGTGCCAGCAGCTCTACTAGCGGGCGATACAATGAGCAGTTCTTC
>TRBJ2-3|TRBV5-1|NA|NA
CASSLFGSFSSTDTQYF
TGCGCCAGCAGCTTGTTTGGCTCTTTCTCTAGCACAGATACGCAGTATTTT
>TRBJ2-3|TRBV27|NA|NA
CASSYTDGIREADTQYF
TGTGCCAGCAGTTACACCGATGGCATCAGGGAAGCAGATACGCAGTATTTT
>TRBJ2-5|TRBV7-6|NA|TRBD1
CASSSDRLSETQYF
TGTGCCAGCAGCTCGGACAGGCTCTCTGAGACCCAGTACTTC
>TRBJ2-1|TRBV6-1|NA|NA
CASSETEGSYNEQFF
TGTGCCAGCAGTGAAACAGAGGGATCCTACAATGAGCAGTTCTTC
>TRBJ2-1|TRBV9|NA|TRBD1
CASSAPVSGQSYNEQFF
TGTGCCAGCAGCGCTCCCGTGTCGGGACAGTCCTACAATGAGCAGTTCTTC
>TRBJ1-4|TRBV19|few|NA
CASSYHRAHEKLFF
TGTGCCAGTAGTTACCACAGGGCGCATGAAAAACTGTTTTTT
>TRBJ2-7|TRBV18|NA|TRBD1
CASSNTGGAYEQYF
TGTGCCAGCTCTAACACAGGGGGCGCCTACGAGCAGTACTTC
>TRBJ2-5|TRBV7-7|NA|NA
CASSLAAEGHQETQYF
TGTGCTAGCAGCTTAGCGGCGGAGGGACACCAAGAGACCCAGTACTTC
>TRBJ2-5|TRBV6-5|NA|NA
CASSYFFGVQETQYF
TGTGCCAGCAGTTACTTCTTTGGAGTACAAGAGACCCAGTACTTC
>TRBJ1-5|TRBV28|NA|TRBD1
CASSLGTGHSYSNQPQHF
TGTGCCAGCAGTTTAGGGACAGGCCACTCGTATAGCAATCAGCCCCAGCATTTT
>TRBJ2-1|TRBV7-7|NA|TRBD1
CASSLWVTGDNEQFF
TGTGCTAGCAGCTTATGGGTGACAGGGGACAATGAGCAGTTCTTC
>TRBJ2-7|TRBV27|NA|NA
CASTRTGTVVGEQYF
TGTGCCAGCACCAGAACGGGGACTGTGGTGGGGGAGCAGTACTTC
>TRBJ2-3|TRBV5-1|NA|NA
CASSLDRDLTDTQYF
TGCGCCAGCAGCTTGGACAGAGACCTCACAGATACGCAGTATTTT
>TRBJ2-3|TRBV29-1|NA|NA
CSAAGAGADTQYF
TGCAGCGCGGCGGGGGCCGGCGCAGATACGCAGTATTTT
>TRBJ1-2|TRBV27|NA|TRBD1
CASSFQGAGGYTF
TGTGCCAGCAGTTTTCAGGGGGCGGGGGGCTACACCTTC
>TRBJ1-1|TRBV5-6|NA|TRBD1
CASSLPGTGPGNTEAFF
TGTGCCAGCAGCTTGCCCGGGACAGGCCCCGGCAACACTGAAGCTTTCTTT
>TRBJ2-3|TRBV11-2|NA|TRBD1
CASSLWTGVSTDTQYF
TGTGCCAGCAGCCTATGGACAGGGGTTAGCACAGATACGCAGTATTTT
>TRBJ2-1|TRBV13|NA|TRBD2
CASSLVPSGSLVPSYNEQFF
TGTGCCAGCAGCTTAGTTCCTAGCGGGAGCCTTGTACCGTCCTACAATGAGCAGTTCTTC
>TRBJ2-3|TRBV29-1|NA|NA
CSVEGYRSTDTQYF
TGCAGCGTTGAAGGGTACCGGTCCACAGATACGCAGTATTTT
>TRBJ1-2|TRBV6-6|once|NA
CASSQTATYYSGYTF
TGTGCCAGCAGTCAGACAGCCACTTACTATAGTGGCTACACCTTC
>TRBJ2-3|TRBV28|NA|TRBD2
CASSLGLAGSLGGDTQYF
TGTGCCAGCAGTTTAGGACTAGCGGGGAGCCTAGGGGGAGATACGCAGTATTTT
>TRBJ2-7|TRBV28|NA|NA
CASSLLGGYEQYF
TGTGCCAGCAGTTTATTGGGGGGCTACGAGCAGTACTTC
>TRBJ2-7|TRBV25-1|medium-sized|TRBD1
CASSPGTGLLEQYF
TGTGCCAGCAGTCCCGGGACAGGCCTGCTCGAGCAGTACTTC
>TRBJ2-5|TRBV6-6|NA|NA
CASSYLDYQETQYF
TGTGCCAGCAGTTACTTGGACTACCAAGAGACCCAGTACTTC
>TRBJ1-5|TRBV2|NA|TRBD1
CASSERGGDQPQHF
TGTGCCAGCAGTGAGAGAGGGGGCGATCAGCCCCAGCATTTT
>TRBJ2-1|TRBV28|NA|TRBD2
CASREGLAENNEQFF
TGTGCCAGCAGGGAGGGACTAGCGGAGAACAATGAGCAGTTCTTC
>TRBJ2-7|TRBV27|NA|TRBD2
CASSQLGTISGAGEQYF
TGTGCCAGCAGCCAGCTCGGGACTATCAGTGGGGCGGGAGAGCAGTACTTC
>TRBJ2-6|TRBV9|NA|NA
CASTQRGAGANVLTF
TGTGCCAGCACCCAAAGGGGTGCCGGGGCCAACGTCCTGACTTTC
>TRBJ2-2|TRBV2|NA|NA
CASTPSVTGELFF
TGTGCCAGCACCCCGTCGGTGACCGGGGAGCTGTTTTTT
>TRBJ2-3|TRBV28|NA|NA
CAVGSGGSTDTQYF
TGTGCGGTCGGTAGCGGAGGGAGCACAGATACGCAGTATTTT
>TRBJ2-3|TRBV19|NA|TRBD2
CASSIGTRGTDTQYF
TGTGCCAGTAGTATCGGGACTAGGGGCACAGATACGCAGTATTTT
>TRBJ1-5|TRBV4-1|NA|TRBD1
CTSSQSTGGNQPQHF
TGCACCAGCAGCCAATCGACAGGGGGCAATCAGCCCCAGCATTTT
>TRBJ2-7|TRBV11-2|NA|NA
CASSRGVEQYF
TGTGCCAGCAGCAGGGGCGTCGAGCAGTACTTC
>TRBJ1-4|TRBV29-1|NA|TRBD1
CSAEGGQGASFF
TGCAGCGCCGAGGGGGGGCAGGGGGCCAGTTTTTTT
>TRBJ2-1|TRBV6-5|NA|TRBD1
CASSYGDSLYNEQFF
TGTGCCAGCAGTTATGGGGACAGCCTTTACAATGAGCAGTTCTTC
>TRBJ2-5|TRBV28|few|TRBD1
CASRNAGGEVETQYF
TGTGCCAGCAGGAACGCAGGGGGCGAGGTAGAGACCCAGTACTTC
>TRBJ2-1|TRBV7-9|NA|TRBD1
CASSLLTGSNEQFF
TGTGCCAGCAGTCTCCTGACAGGGTCAAATGAGCAGTTCTTC
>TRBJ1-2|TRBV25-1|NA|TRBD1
CASRGGNTPIYGYTF
TGTGCCAGCAGAGGGGGCAATACCCCAATCTATGGCTACACCTTC
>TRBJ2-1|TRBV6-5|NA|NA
CASSYSRDYNEQFF
TGTGCCAGCAGTTACTCGCGCGACTACAATGAGCAGTTCTTC
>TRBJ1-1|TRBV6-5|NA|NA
CAVGIGTQAFF
TGTGCCGTAGGGATAGGGACTCAAGCTTTCTTT
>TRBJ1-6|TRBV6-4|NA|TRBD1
CASSESQGNSPLHF
TGTGCCAGCAGTGAATCACAGGGGAATTCACCCCTCCACTTT
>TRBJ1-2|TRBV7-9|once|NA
CASSFSSPYGYTF
TGTGCCAGCAGCTTTAGCAGCCCCTATGGCTACACCTTC
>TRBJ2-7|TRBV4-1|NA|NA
CASSQVWQNYEQYF
TGCGCCAGCAGCCAAGTTTGGCAGAACTACGAGCAGTACTTC
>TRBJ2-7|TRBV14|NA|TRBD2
CASSPSWREGPQNEQYF
TGTGCCAGCAGCCCGAGCTGGCGGGAGGGCCCTCAGAACGAGCAGTACTTC
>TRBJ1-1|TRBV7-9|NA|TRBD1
CASSTGQIEAFF
TGTGCCAGCAGCACGGGACAGATTGAAGCTTTCTTT
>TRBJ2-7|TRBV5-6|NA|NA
CASSQVSASYEQYF
TGTGCCAGTAGTCAGGTATCAGCCTCCTACGAGCAGTACTTC
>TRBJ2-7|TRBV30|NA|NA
CAWSGLGGYEQYF
TGTGCCTGGAGTGGTTTGGGGGGCTACGAGCAGTACTTC
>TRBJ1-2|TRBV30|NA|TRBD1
CAWSARQGDLEGYTF
TGTGCCTGGAGTGCGAGACAGGGAGATCTCGAAGGCTACACCTTC
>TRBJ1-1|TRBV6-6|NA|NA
CASSQGWGTDTEAFF
TGTGCCAGCAGTCAGGGGTGGGGGACGGATACTGAAGCTTTCTTT
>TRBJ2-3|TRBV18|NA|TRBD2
CASSPREGGTQYF
TGTGCCAGCTCACCACGGGAGGGTGGGACGCAGTATTTT
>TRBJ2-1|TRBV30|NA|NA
CAWFSRNEQFF
TGTGCCTGGTTTTCGCGGAATGAGCAGTTCTTC